This T cell receptor beta chain was captured in a study of cytomegalovirus exposure and HLA in healthy donors. General observations from the study: Being productive about 90% or about 30% of the time was typical of most TCR beta V segments in an earlier analysis. The HLA-A and HLA-B alleles of most subjects were reportedly predicted accurately from TCR beta sequences.

Turning to this clone: What it binds is not known. The likely explanation is a read error, given a far larger clone one base away.

The length of the CDR3 is 16 residues. The J segment lost 2 bases and the V segment lost 4 bases, leaving 5 bases of the junction unmatched. The PCR had 60 Vbeta and 13 Jbeta primers. Sequencing used immunoSEQ multiplex PCR; TCRdb keeps in-frame clones, though not all of them. The table shows some 65,000 clones, with about 70% occurring only once. Sequencing was carried out using PBMCs. This clonotype was sampled from a woman in her twenties or thirties in good health and CMV-seronegative. This chain connects TRBV5-7 to TRBJ2-5; 13 positions match TRBD2. TRBV5-7 is an ORF; its function is uncertain. CDR3 DNA sequence: TGTGCCAGCAGCCCGGGACTAGCGGGGCGACAAGAGACCCAGTACTTC. It specifies CASSPGLAGRQETQYF.